One sample yielded the 15 T cell receptor beta chains listed below, sequenced in a study of blood T cell repertoires in COVID-19. Only in-frame clones appear in the TCRdb table, and some are missing; sequencing was by immunoSEQ multiplex PCR. The sample includes more than 50,000 clones, about nine tenths of them seen just once. The specimen sequenced was peripheral blood. The receptors come from a woman aged 40 to 50 with active COVID-19.

This clone showed up just a few times. This rearrangement joins TRBV12-5 to TRBJ2-2, with 9 bases aligning to TRBD1. The CDR3 has 17 residues. The germline V gene encodes CDR1 LGHNT and CDR2 FRNRAP. V lost 5 bases to trimming and J lost 1 base; unmatched junction nucleotides: 8. The CDR3 DNA is TGTGCTAGTGGTGTGGGGTTGGGACAGGGGAACACCGGGGAGCTGTTTTTT. This codes for CASGVGLGQGNTGELFF.

This chain links TRBV7-8 with TRBJ1-2; TRBD1 aligns across 11 bases. Trimming cost V 2 bases and J 4 bases; bases outside gene matches: 9. The CDR3 has 17 residues. Germline V gene lookup returns CDR1 SGHVS and CDR2 FQNEAQ. CDR3 protein: CASSLRTGTGGGYGYTF. The CDR3 coding sequence is TGTGCCAGCAGCTTAAGGACAGGGACAGGGGGTGGCTATGGCTACACCTTC. The whole variable domain, filled in from reference TRBV7-8 and TRBJ1-2, reads GAGVSQSPRYKVAKRGQDVALRCDPISGHVSLFWYQQALGQGPEFLTYFQNEAQLDKSGLPSDRFFAERPEGSVSTLKIQRTQQEDSAVYLCASSLRTGTGGGYGYTFGSGTRLTVV.

The chain combines TRBV10-3 with TRBJ2-7, with D perhaps TRBD1 (7 bases). The CDR3 is made up of 15 amino acids. V dropped 9 bases and J dropped 0 bases, with 18 bases sitting between them. In germline, CDR1 is ENHRY, CDR2 SYGVKD. CDR3 nucleotide sequence: TGTGCCATACTTCAGGCGGGACAGAGCTCCTACGAGCAGTACTTC. This gives the protein CAILQAGQSSYEQYF.

The rearrangement uses TRBV6-1 and TRBJ2-6, with D tentatively TRBD1 (5 bases). The germline V gene has CDR1 MNHNS and CDR2 SASEGT. Trimming took 2 bases from V and 1 from J, leaving 9 bases between them. This CDR3 contains 16 residues. This CDR3 is CASSEQTASGANVLTF. CDR3 DNA sequence: TGTGCCAGCAGTGAACAGACAGCTTCTGGGGCCAACGTCCTGACTTTC.

This chain uses TRBV7-2 with TRBJ1-5; 7 positions match TRBD1. J gave up 4 bases and V 5 bases, and 8 bases lay outside the gene matches. This CDR3 comprises 15 residues. The germline gives CDR1 SGHTA, CDR2 FQGNSA. The CDR3 region has the DNA TGTGCCAGCAGCAGAGAGGGACAGAATAATCAGCCCCAGCATTTT. Encoded protein: CASSREGQNNQPQHF.

Of note for this clone: At one boundary the junction diverges from the germline segment, which might be a read error. The rearrangement uses TRBV7-7 and TRBJ2-3, with TRBD1 matching over 12 bases. Germline V gene data show CDR1 as SSHAT and CDR2 as FNYEAQ (reference sequence). The CDR3 contains 16 residues. The CDR3 nucleotides read TGTGCTAGCAGCTCCCTACCGGGACAGGGGGCGTCTACGCAGTATTTT. Encoded protein: CASSSLPGQGASTQYF. Filled out from reference TRBV7-7 and TRBJ2-3, the complete variable domain reads GAGVSQSPRYKVTKRGQDVTLRCDPISSHATLYWYQQALGQGPEFLTYFNYEAQPDKSGLPSDRFSAERPEGSISTLTIQRTEQRDSAMYRCASSSLPGQGASTQYFGPGTRLTVL.

CDR3 bases: TGTGCCATCAGGGACACTACGTACTACGAGCAGTACTTC. Its protein product is CAIRDTTYYEQYF. This chain joins TRBV10-3 and TRBJ2-7; tentative D call: TRBD1 (5 bases). This CDR3 contains 13 residues. Trimming cost V 6 bases and J 3 bases, with 12 bases left between them. CDR1 and CDR2 from the germline V gene are ENHRY and SYGVKD.

The CDR3 bases are TGTGCCAGCAGTTACGGGACAGGGACCGATTCACCCCTCCACTTT. As protein: CASSYGTGTDSPLHF. This chain links TRBV6-5 with TRBJ1-6; 9 nucleotides align to TRBD1. V gave up 2 bases and J gave up 8 bases; unmatched junction bases: 4. The CDR3 length is 15 residues. Germline assignment: CDR1 MNHEY and CDR2 SVGAGI.

In DNA form, the CDR3 reads TGTGCCAGCACCCTGGGCGGGAGTGACTATGGCTACACCTTC. Translation: CASTLGGSDYGYTF. This rearrangement joins TRBV6-5 to TRBJ1-2; D ambiguous. CDR1 is MNHEY, CDR2 SVGAGI, per germline. V lost 7 bases and J lost 3, with 15 bases in between. This CDR3 comprises 14 residues.

The CDR3 region is CASSAGLNYGYTF. In DNA form, the CDR3 reads TGTGCCAGCAGTGCGGGACTTAACTATGGCTACACCTTC. The chain uses TRBV2 and TRBJ1-2; the D gene is possibly TRBD1 (5 bases). Germline V lookup: CDR1 SNHLY, CDR2 FYNNEI. Trimming removed 4 bases from V and 1 base from J, with 7 bases in between. The CDR3 loop spans 13 amino acids. Full variable domain (missing parts from reference TRBV2 and TRBJ1-2): EPEVTQTPSHQVTQMGQEVILRCVPISNHLYFYWYRQILGQKVEFLVSFYNNEISEKSEIFDDQFSVERPDGSNFTLKIRSTKLEDSAMYFCASSAGLNYGYTFGSGTRLTVV.

The chain carries TRBV7-9 and TRBJ1-5; a possible D gene is TRBD1 (5 bases). The germline gives CDR1 SEHNR, CDR2 FQNEAQ (reference sequence). The CDR3 length is 12 residues. Between the trimmed V and J ends, which lost 5 bases and 4 bases, there was a span of 6 bases. CDR3 amino acids: CASSRGNQPQHF. CDR3 DNA: TGTGCCAGCAGCCGGGGGAATCAGCCCCAGCATTTT. Filled out from reference TRBV7-9 and TRBJ1-5, the complete variable domain reads DTGVSQNPRHKITKRGQNVTFRCDPISEHNRLYWYRQTLGQGPEFLTYFQNEAQLEKSRLLSDRFSAERPKGSFSTLEIQRTEQGDSAMYLCASSRGNQPQHFGDGTRLSIL.

V is TRBV7-2 and J is TRBJ2-3; 10 bases align to TRBD2. CDR3 size: 15 residues. Germline V gene data show CDR1 as SGHTA and CDR2 as FQGNSA. Losses at the gene ends were 5 bases for V and 1 base for J; bases not matched to a gene: 3. CDR3 in DNA: TGTGCCAGCAGCCAGCGGGGGGGAGGCACAGATACGCAGTATTTT. Translating it yields CASSQRGGGTDTQYF.

The V gene is TRBV18, the J gene TRBJ2-6; D ambiguous. Trimming took 2 bases from V and 2 from J, leaving 13 bases between them. Per the germline V gene, CDR1 is KGHSH and CDR2 is LQKENI. CDR3 length: 17 residues. The CDR3 spells CASSPSIESTGANVLTF. The CDR3 nucleotides read TGTGCCAGCTCACCATCAATCGAGAGCACTGGGGCCAACGTCCTGACTTTC. Using reference TRBV18 and TRBJ2-6 for the parts outside the CDR3, the full variable domain is NAGVMQNPRHLVRRRGQEARLRCSPMKGHSHVYWYRQLPEEGLKFMVYLQKENIIDESGMPKERFSAEFPKEGPSILRIQQVVRGDSAAYFCASSPSIESTGANVLTFGAGSRLTVL.

Written as DNA, the CDR3 is TGTGCCAGCAGTTTCAGACGGGGGGACACTGAAGCTTTCTTT. Protein sequence: CASSFRRGDTEAFF. This sequence joins TRBV6-5 and TRBJ1-1, with D maybe TRBD1 (5 bases). The germline gives CDR1 MNHEY, CDR2 SVGAGI. The CDR3 length is 14 residues. With 4 bases removed from V and 3 bases from J, the gap between germline ends came to 12 bases.

The gene calls are TRBV19 and TRBJ1-2, with TRBD1 matching over 12 bases. Germline values: CDR1 LNHDA, CDR2 SQIVND (reference sequence). Losses at the gene ends were 3 bases for V and 5 bases for J; bases not matched to a gene: 13. The CDR3 extends over 18 amino acids. CDR3 coding DNA: TGTGCCAGTAGTATTTGGTCGGAGGGGGACAGGGGGCTGTATGGCTACACCTTC. Protein: CASSIWSEGDRGLYGYTF.